Shown below are 30 T cell receptor beta chains from a single sample sequenced in a study of T cells in Graves' hyperthyroidism and ophthalmopathy. The source material, RNA transcripts, was used to amplify TCR beta CDR3 regions. TCR CDR3 regions were first amplified by RT-PCR with HTBI primers. TCRdb independently ran MiXCR on the multiplex PCR reads; one entry per CDR3 protein. Among about 380,000 distinct CDR3 sequences listed, about 15% were seen once. Sequenced sample: blood. Receptors were obtained from a woman aged 55-75 years with Graves' hyperthyroidism.

This clonotype was found many times. Here the CDR3 DNA reads TGTGCCAGCAGCTCGCTAGCGAGCTCCTACAATGAGCAGTTCTTC. Translation gives CASSSLASSYNEQFF. This chain links TRBV7-2 with TRBJ2-1; tentatively, D is TRBD2 (6 bases). CDR3 length equals 15 residues. The V gene lost 4 bases and the J gene lost 0 bases, with 10 bases spanning the gap. Germline V CDR1 and CDR2: SGHTA, FQGNSA.

The chain joins TRBV5-4 to TRBJ2-3, with TRBD2 as a possible D gene (6 bases). The V gene lost 5 bases and the J gene lost 4 bases, with 20 bases spanning the gap. The CDR3 is made up of 16 amino acids. Per germline, CDR1 SGHNT and CDR2 YYREEE (reference sequence). The CDR3 spells CASRRTTKGSADTQYF. The CDR3 region has the DNA TGTGCCAGCAGGAGGACTACAAAGGGGAGCGCAGATACGCAGTATTTT. Using reference TRBV5-4 and TRBJ2-3 for the parts outside the CDR3, the full variable domain is ETGVTQSPTHLIKTRGQQVTLRCSSQSGHNTVSWYQQALGQGPQFIFQYYREEENGRGNFPPRFSGLQFPNYSSELNVNALELDDSALYLCASRRTTKGSADTQYFGPGTRLTVL.

V usage is TRBV7-3 and J usage is TRBJ2-1; tentative D call: TRBD1 (5 bases). CDR1 SGHTA and CDR2 FQGTGA come from the germline V gene. This CDR3 is built from 14 residues. Between the trimmed V and J ends, which lost 5 bases and 8 bases, there was a span of 16 bases. The CDR3, as DNA: TGTGCCAGCAGCCTCACAGGATCCTTTGATGAGCAGTTCTTC. It specifies CASSLTGSFDEQFF.

This clonotype was seen many times. The chain is built from TRBV20-1 and TRBJ1-4; D unresolved. CDR1 DFQATT and CDR2 SNEGSKA come from the germline V gene (reference sequence). The length of the CDR3 is 14 residues. V dropped 2 bases and J dropped 10 bases, with 17 bases sitting between them. The CDR3 region is CSARSAPELGKLFF. The CDR3 nucleotides read TGCAGTGCTAGATCCGCCCCAGAACTTGGAAAACTGTTTTTT.

This clonotype was counted many times. V is TRBV12-3 or TRBV12-4 and J is TRBJ2-1, with 10 positions matching TRBD2. The CDR3 loop spans 16 amino acids. Trimming took 3 bases from V and 5 from J; bases not matched to a gene: 7. The CDR3 DNA is TGTGCCAGCAGTTTGGAAGCGGGAGGGTCAGACAATGAGCAGTTCTTC. It yields the protein CASSLEAGGSDNEQFF.

This clonotype was picked up many times. The chain carries TRBV5-1 and TRBJ1-6; no clear D gene. V lost 4 bases to trimming and J lost 6 bases, with 14 bases between them. CDR1 SGHRS and CDR2 YFSETQ come from the germline V gene. The CDR3 length is 15 residues. CDR3 nucleotide sequence: TGCGCCAGCAGCGGCGGGCATCCCCTTAATTCACCCCTCCACTTT. Its protein product is CASSGGHPLNSPLHF. Variable domain in full (rest from reference TRBV5-1 and TRBJ1-6): KAGVTQTPRYLIKTRGQQVTLSCSPISGHRSVSWYQQTPGQGLQFLFEYFSETQRNKGNFPGRFSGRQFSNSRSEMNVSTLELGDSALYLCASSGGHPLNSPLHFGNGTRLTVT.

This clonotype was counted many times. The chain recombines TRBV11-2 with TRBJ2-7; D might be TRBD2 (6 bases). Trimming left V 5 bases short and J 0 bases short, with 23 bases between. CDR1 and CDR2 (germline): SGHAT, FQNNGV. The CDR3 has 18 amino acids. In DNA, the CDR3 is TGTGCCAGCAGCCCTACACTCGTGGCTAGCGAGAGCTCCTACGAGCAGTACTTC. Protein: CASSPTLVASESSYEQYF.

This clonotype was counted at least ten times. The chain couples TRBV10-3 to TRBJ2-2; no clear D. Per germline, CDR1 ENHRY and CDR2 SYGVKD. The V end was cut by 4 bases, the J end by 8 bases, with 11 bases between. The CDR3 runs to 13 residues. The CDR3 bases are TGTGCCATCAGTGGACAAACTCGGGGGGAGCTGTTTTTT. This translates into CAISGQTRGELFF.

V gene TRBV11-2 combines with J gene TRBJ2-3, with 7 bases fitting TRBD2. The CDR3 spans 15 residues. CDR1 is SGHAT and CDR2 is FQNNGV in the germline V gene. Trimming cost V 0 bases and J 1 base; bases outside gene matches: 1. The DNA of the CDR3 is TGTGCCAGCAGCTTAGAGGCGGGAGGCACAGATACGCAGTATTTT. Protein: CASSLEAGGTDTQYF.

This clonotype occurred a few times. J is TRBJ2-3 and V is TRBV9; D unclear. V was pared by 4 bases and J by 2 bases, with 11 bases between. The CDR3 extends over 14 amino acids. CDR1 is SGDLS, CDR2 YYNGEE, per germline. CDR3 coding DNA: TGTGCCAGCAGCCCTCACACTAACACAGATACGCAGTATTTT. Protein sequence: CASSPHTNTDTQYF.

This clonotype was seen more than once but under ten times. The V gene is TRBV7-9, the J gene TRBJ2-7; maybe TRBD1 (6 bases). The V gene lost 5 bases and the J gene lost 3 bases, with 11 bases spanning the gap. This CDR3 contains 13 residues. Germline V gene lookup returns CDR1 SEHNR and CDR2 FQNEAQ (reference sequence). The CDR3 loop is CASSRDKFYEQYF. The CDR3 coding sequence is TGTGCCAGCAGCCGGGACAAATTCTACGAGCAGTACTTC.

Many counts were recorded for this clonotype. The V call is TRBV12-3 or TRBV12-4, the J call TRBJ2-3; 7 bases agree with TRBD2. The CDR3 contains 16 residues. The J segment lost 4 bases and the V segment lost 3 bases, leaving 10 bases of the junction unmatched. The CDR3 spells CASSFLAVIGPDTQYF. The CDR3 coding sequence is TGTGCCAGCAGTTTCCTAGCGGTCATTGGCCCAGATACGCAGTATTTT.

At least ten counts were recorded for this clonotype. The V call is TRBV2, the J call TRBJ2-1; 8 nucleotides match TRBD1. Germline CDR1 and CDR2: SNHLY and FYNNEI. Trimming removed 11 bases from V and 13 bases from J; junction bases left unmatched: 7. The CDR3 runs 10 residues. This CDR3 is CASGGTGQFF. Here the CDR3 DNA reads TGTGCCTCAGGGGGGACAGGACAGTTCTTC.

This clonotype was seen at least ten times. The chain carries TRBV9 and TRBJ2-7; no reliable D call. The germline CDR1 and CDR2 sequences are SGDLS and YYNGEE. Trimming took off 4 bases at V and 6 bases at J, with 14 bases between the two ends. The CDR3 loop spans 13 amino acids. The CDR3 region is CASSPHSGVEQYF. CDR3 DNA: TGTGCCAGCAGCCCCCACTCTGGGGTCGAGCAGTACTTC.

This clonotype showed up just a few times. DNA of the CDR3: TGTGCCTGGAGTGCGATAGCGGGAGCGTTCTCTGGGGCCAACGTCCTGACTTTC. Its protein product is CAWSAIAGAFSGANVLTF. The rearrangement links TRBV30 to TRBJ2-6; 9 bases match TRBD2. CDR3 size: 18 residues. Per the germline V gene, CDR1 is GTSNPN and CDR2 is SVGIG (reference sequence). V dropped 1 base and J dropped 0; count of bases not matched to a gene: 7. Based on the CDR3 plus reference TRBV30 and TRBJ2-6, the full variable domain is SQTIHQWPATLVQPVGSPLSLECTVEGTSNPNLYWYRQAAGRGLQLLFYSVGIGQISSEVPQNLSASRPQDRQFILSSKKLLLSDSGFYLCAWSAIAGAFSGANVLTFGAGSRLTVL.

In its sample, this clonotype was seen many times. This chain connects TRBV28 to TRBJ1-5; 9 nucleotides line up with TRBD1. V lost 7 bases and J lost 4; bases outside the gene matches: 5. This CDR3 has 14 residues. Germline CDR1 is MDHEN and CDR2 is SYDVKM. The CDR3 is CASTGGQGNQPQHF. The CDR3 DNA reads TGTGCCAGCACCGGGGGACAGGGTAATCAGCCCCAGCATTTT.

This clonotype was detected many times. The chain is built from TRBV30 and TRBJ2-5; the D gene could be TRBD1 or TRBD2 (5 bases each). CDR1 is GTSNPN and CDR2 is SVGIG in the germline V gene (reference sequence). Trimming removed 4 bases from V and 5 bases from J, with 14 bases in between. This CDR3 contains 13 residues. DNA of the CDR3: TGTGCCTGGACCTACGGGACCGGGGAGACCCAGTACTTC. It specifies CAWTYGTGETQYF.

V gene TRBV12-3 or TRBV12-4 combines with J gene TRBJ2-1, with D uncertain. This CDR3 has 13 amino acids. V was clipped by 5 bases and J by 8 bases, with 13 bases between them. In DNA form, the CDR3 reads TGTGCCAGCAGTCCCCGCTGGGATCATGAGCAGTTCTTC. It encodes CASSPRWDHEQFF.

Ten or more counts support this clonotype. The gene calls are TRBV20-1 and TRBJ1-4, with 11 bases identical to TRBD1. V lost 3 bases to trimming and J lost 8 bases; unmatched junction nucleotides: 5. The CDR3 covers 14 residues. Germline V lookup: CDR1 DFQATT, CDR2 SNEGSKA (reference sequence). CDR3 coding DNA: TGCAGTGCTAGTCGTGGGACAGGGGGGGAAAAACTGTTTTTT. It specifies CSASRGTGGEKLFF.

This clonotype was seen at least ten times. The chain links TRBV5-1 to TRBJ2-3; 9 bases are shared with TRBD2. Looked up from germline, CDR1 is SGHRS and CDR2 is YFSETQ. The CDR3 length is 15 residues. The J segment lost 5 bases and the V segment lost 0 bases, leaving 4 bases of the junction unmatched. The CDR3 DNA sequence: TGCGCCAGCAGCTTGGATAGCGGGAGTTTAGATACGCAGTATTTT. Translated, it gives CASSLDSGSLDTQYF.

The chain employs TRBV20-1 and TRBJ1-3; D perhaps matches TRBD1 (5 bases). This CDR3 spans 14 amino acids. Germline values: CDR1 DFQATT, CDR2 SNEGSKA (reference sequence). Trimming removed 4 bases from V and 0 bases from J, with 10 bases in between. CDR3 sequence (DNA): TGCAGTGCTACCGACAGTAGCTCTGGAAACACCATATATTTT. Translating it yields CSATDSSSGNTIYF.

In this sample, this clonotype turned up many times. The V call is TRBV3-1, the J call TRBJ1-1, with 7 bases lining up with TRBD1. V shed 7 bases and J 5 bases; nucleotides not matched to a gene: 4. Germline loops: CDR1 LGHDT, CDR2 YNNKEL (reference sequence). This CDR3 region has 12 residues. The CDR3 DNA sequence: TGTGCCAGCAAACTACAGGGGACTGAAGCTTTCTTT. It is translated as CASKLQGTEAFF.

There are many counts of this clonotype. The chain joins TRBV7-3 to TRBJ1-2, with D tentatively TRBD1 (5 bases). V lost 1 base to trimming and J lost 8 bases, with 11 bases between them. In germline, CDR1 is SGHTA, CDR2 FQGTGA. This CDR3 contains 13 residues. The CDR3 DNA sequence: TGTGCCAGCAGCTTAAGCGACAGAGTGGGCTACACCTTC. Translated, it gives CASSLSDRVGYTF.

This clonotype was seen ten or more times. V gene TRBV3-1 combines with J gene TRBJ1-2, with 10 bases identical to TRBD1. V was pared by 4 bases and J by 8 bases, with 4 bases of the junction left unmatched. CDR1 is LGHDT and CDR2 is YNNKEL in the germline V gene (reference sequence). The CDR3 has 13 amino acids. CDR3 in DNA: TGTGCCAGCAGCCCTGACAGGGGGCGAGGCTACACCTTC. It encodes CASSPDRGRGYTF.

Ten or more counts support this clonotype. The CDR3 spells CRPGQGAQDTEAFF. Written as DNA, the CDR3 is TGCAGACCGGGACAGGGGGCGCAGGACACTGAAGCTTTCTTT. The gene calls are TRBV20-1 and TRBJ1-1; 12 nucleotides match TRBD1. The CDR3 is 14 residues long. The germline gives CDR1 DFQATT, CDR2 SNEGSKA (reference sequence).

This clonotype was seen only once. V usage is TRBV20-1 and J usage is TRBJ2-5, with 9 bases matching TRBD2. The germline gives CDR1 DFQATT, CDR2 SNEGSKA (reference sequence). The trim removed 3 bases at V and 2 bases at J, leaving 13 bases unmatched. The CDR3 has 17 amino acids. In DNA, the CDR3 is TGCAGTGCTAGGGATCTTAGGGTAGCGGGAGAGCAAGAGACCCAGTACTTC. Translated: CSARDLRVAGEQETQYF.

In its sample, this clonotype was seen many times. V usage is TRBV6-1 and J usage is TRBJ2-5, with D tentatively TRBD1 or TRBD2 (5 bases each). V gave up 5 bases and J gave up 6 bases, with 10 bases separating them. CDR3 length equals 12 residues. Germline CDR1 and CDR2: MNHNS and SASEGT. CDR3 residues: CASSRDAQTQYF. Written as DNA, the CDR3 is TGTGCCAGCAGTCGGGACGCCCAGACCCAGTACTTC.

This clonotype came up many times. The V gene is TRBV7-3, the J gene TRBJ1-2; TRBD1 matches at 8 bases. Germline CDR1 is SGHTA and CDR2 is FQGTGA. The CDR3 has 13 amino acids. Losses at the gene ends were 5 bases for V and 8 bases for J; bases not matched to a gene: 7. CDR3 DNA: TGTGCCAGCAGCCCCGGCAGGGGGCTAGGCTACACCTTC. Protein sequence: CASSPGRGLGYTF.

This clonotype was found many times. This sequence joins TRBV6-5 and TRBJ2-6; D call uncertain. There are 16 residues in the CDR3. The germline V and J ends were trimmed by 0 bases and 2 bases, with 8 bases remaining between them. Germline CDR1 is MNHEY and CDR2 is SVGAGI. The CDR3 nucleotides read TGTGCCAGCAGTTACTCGATAAGGACTGGGGCCAACGTCCTGACTTTC. It specifies CASSYSIRTGANVLTF.

This clonotype was detected a few times. This sequence joins TRBV19 and TRBJ2-5; TRBD2 matches at 10 bases. This CDR3 comprises 15 residues. With 4 bases clipped from V and 5 bases from J, the junction kept 7 bases outside the gene matches. Germline V CDR1 and CDR2: LNHDA, SQIVND (reference sequence). In nucleotides, the CDR3 is TGTGCCAGTAGTAGTAGCGGACTAGCGGAGGAGACCCAGTACTTC. Translated, it gives CASSSSGLAEETQYF.